This is a list of T cell receptor beta chains from one sample in a study of T cells after posttransplantation cyclophosphamide. The assay was immunoSEQ multiplex PCR, and TCRdb's table has in-frame clones only and misses some. The sample shows 10,000 or so clones, about 98% of them seen only once. Sequenced: naive CD4+ T cells sorted from PBMCs. These receptors all come from a woman aged 60-75 years in good health, CMV-negative, and a related stem cell transplant donor. CDR3s include the opening cysteine and the closing phenylalanine or tryptophan. A D gene is named only where the DNA matches it firmly. Expanded clones are given a class, and other clones once, few, many or no size at all.

clone_size,d_call,cdr3_length,j_call,v_call,cdr3_nt,cdr3_aa
once,TRBD2,15,TRBJ2-3,TRBV11-3,TGTGCCAGCAGCCAGGGCGGGGGGCAGTCAAATACGCAGTATTTT,CASSQGGGQSNTQYF
NA,TRBD1,16,TRBJ1-5,TRBV7-8,TGTGCCAGCAGCCCCAGGGGGGTCTATAGCAATCAGCCCCAGCATTTT,CASSPRGVYSNQPQHF
NA,NA,11,TRBJ2-7,TRBV25-1,TGTGCCAGCAGTGAATCTTACGAGCAGTACTTC,CASSESYEQYF
NA,NA,17,TRBJ1-6,TRBV19,TGTGCCAGTAGTATAGATTGGGCAGCAAGTCTGAATTCACCCCTCCACTTT,CASSIDWAASLNSPLHF
NA,NA,13,TRBJ1-5,TRBV7-2,TGTGCCAGCAGCTTAGACAGGGTTCAGCCCCAGCATTTT,CASSLDRVQPQHF
NA,NA,14,TRBJ2-2,TRBV10-3,TGTGCCAGCACAAACCTACAGGGAACCGGGGAGCTGTTTTTT,CASTNLQGTGELFF
once,NA,15,TRBJ1-5,TRBV7-8,TGTGCCAGCAGCTTAGGCAGGGGATTCAATCAGCCCCAGCATTTT,CASSLGRGFNQPQHF
NA,TRBD1,14,TRBJ2-7,TRBV7-2,TGTGCCAGCCGCCGGACAGGGAGGCCCTACGAGCAGTACTTC,CASRRTGRPYEQYF
NA,NA,17,TRBJ1-3,TRBV6-1,TGTGCCAGCAGTGAAATAGGGGGGGCGATGATTGGAAACACCATATATTTT,CASSEIGGAMIGNTIYF
NA,NA,16,TRBJ2-6,TRBV5-1,TGCGCCAGCAGCTTGACAGTCAGCTCTGGGGCCAACGTCCTGACTTTC,CASSLTVSSGANVLTF
NA,NA,12,TRBJ1-2,TRBV15,TGTGCCACCAGCAGAGATCGGGTGGGCTACACCTTC,CATSRDRVGYTF
NA,NA,17,TRBJ2-1,TRBV7-3,TGTGCCAGCAGCTTAACGGGGGCTCCGAGCTCCTACAATGAGCAGTTCTTC,CASSLTGAPSSYNEQFF
NA,NA,15,TRBJ1-2,TRBV6-5,TGTGCCAGCAGTTATCTCCGGCCAAGGGGTAATGGCTACACCTTC,CASSYLRPRGNGYTF
NA,NA,12,TRBJ1-5,TRBV28,TGTGCCAGCAGTCCCCCTAATCAGCCCCAGCATTTT,CASSPPNQPQHF
NA,NA,13,TRBJ1-2,TRBV15,TGTGCCACCAGCAGAGGCGGACAGTCGCGCTTTCTCTTC,CATSRGGQSRFLF
once,TRBD1,15,TRBJ1-5,TRBV6-6,TGTGCCAGCAGCGTCCGGGACAGGGCCCTAGGGGCCCAGCATTTT,CASSVRDRALGAQHF